Only a few counts were recorded for the clone carrying this TCR beta chain. The data are from a study of Ad26.COV2.S vaccination and SARS-CoV-2 variants. The treatment here: some 19 received Ad26.COV2.S at low or high dose, single or two shots; several received placebo; per-sample allocation not given. Sampling took place 63 days after the first vaccine or placebo injection. This table comes from immunoSEQ multiplex PCR, and its TCRdb copy is limited to in-frame clones, with some not included. The top ten clones hold about 10% of a sample with more than 300,000 clones, about 88% of them seen once. The CDR3 runs 14 residues. Trimming took 8 bases from V and 3 from J, leaving 13 bases between them. Per germline, CDR1 SNHLY and CDR2 FYNNEI.

The chain has TRBV2 and TRBJ1-4, with D unresolved. This receptor was taken from a person aged 18-60 years who received the Ad26.COV2.S COVID-19 vaccine or a placebo. The source material was peripheral blood, sampled in a trial of Ad26.COV2.S vaccine versus placebo. CDR3 nucleotide sequence: TGTGCCAGCCGAAGGCAGGAAGCTAATGAAAAACTGTTTTTT. Amino acid sequence: CASRRQEANEKLFF.